Below are 27 T cell receptor beta chains sequenced from a single sample in a study of glioma-infiltrating T cells. The iRepertoire nested amplicon-rescue multiplex PCR amplified TCR alpha and beta CDR3s from RNA. MiXCR was run by TCRdb on the multiplex PCR reads, yielding one entry per CDR3 protein. The sample lists roughly 200,000 distinct CDR3 sequences, roughly 45% seen once, with over 4% in the top ten. Sequenced input: glioma tissue, nonneoplastic brain tissue, or PBMCs (not recorded which). The receptor set was obtained from a human donor with low-grade glioma or glioblastoma, undergoing nonglioma brain surgery, or in good health (not recorded which).

This chain connects TRBV7-2 to TRBJ2-7; 8 bases line up with TRBD2. CDR1 and CDR2 from the germline V gene are SGHTA and FQGNSA. The CDR3 has 16 residues. Trimming took 5 bases from V and 5 from J; bases not matched to a gene: 14. Here the CDR3 reads CASSGGTRGIHHEQYF. The CDR3 bases are TGTGCCAGCAGCGGAGGGACTAGAGGGATCCACCACGAGCAGTACTTC. Combining the CDR3 with reference TRBV7-2 and TRBJ2-7 gives the whole variable domain GAGVSQSPSNKVTEKGKDVELRCDPISGHTALYWYRQSLGQGLEFLIYFQGNSAPDKSGLPSDRFSAERTGGSVSTLTIQRTQQEDSAVYLCASSGGTRGIHHEQYFGPGTRLTVT.

A word on this clonotype: It may be a read error: a sequence one base away is much more abundant. The V gene is TRBV6-2 or TRBV6-3, the J gene TRBJ2-5; TRBD1 is a possible D gene (5 bases). The length of the CDR3 is 13 residues. Germline V gene lookup returns CDR1 MNHEY and CDR2 SVGEGT. The CDR3: CASSRGIQETKYF. The CDR3 bases are TGTGCCAGCAGTAGGGGTATCCAAGAGACCAAGTACTTC.

This clonotype was picked up a small number of times. The V call is TRBV6-1, the J call TRBJ2-2; TRBD1 matches at 7 bases. This CDR3 spans 13 amino acids. Germline V gene sequence: CDR1 MNHNS, CDR2 SASEGT. V was pared by 8 bases and J by 4 bases, with 4 bases of the junction left unmatched. The DNA for the CDR3 is TGTGCCAGCGGAAGGGGGCCCACCGGGGAGCTGTTTTTT. Translated, it gives CASGRGPTGELFF.

In its sample, this clonotype was seen many times. CDR3 sequence reads: CSARDLEGAGGTYEQYF. The CDR3 DNA reads TGCAGTGCTAGAGATCTGGAGGGAGCGGGAGGAACCTACGAGCAGTACTTC. The chain couples TRBV20-1 to TRBJ2-7; 9 bases align to TRBD2. Germline CDR1 DFQATT, CDR2 SNEGSKA (reference sequence). J lost 2 bases, V lost 0 bases, and 11 bases had no gene match. The CDR3 spans 17 residues.

On this clonotype itself: Possible read error: a much larger clone is one base away. The chain joins TRBV4-1 to TRBJ1-5, with TRBD1 matching over 10 bases. Germline CDR1 and CDR2: MGHRA and YSYEKL. Germline trimming cut 2 bases from V and 8 bases from J; bases unmatched to any gene: 9. The CDR3 runs 16 residues. CDR3 in amino acids: CASSQSGTGDHKPQHF. In DNA, the CDR3 is TGCGCCAGCAGCCAATCCGGGACAGGGGATCATAAGCCCCAGCATTTT.

V gene TRBV11-2 combines with J gene TRBJ2-3; no reliable D call. This CDR3 is built from 17 residues. Trimming removed 0 bases at V and 0 bases at J, with 13 bases between. Per the germline V gene, CDR1 is SGHAT and CDR2 is FQNNGV. The chain's CDR3 is CASSLDPPVLSTDTQYF. The CDR3, as DNA: TGTGCCAGCAGCTTAGATCCCCCGGTCTTAAGCACAGATACGCAGTATTTT. The variable domain in full, with the rest retrieved from reference TRBV11-2 and TRBJ2-3, is EAGVAQSPRYKIIEKRQSVAFWCNPISGHATLYWYQQILGQGPKLLIQFQNNGVVDDSQLPKDRFSAERLKGVDSTLKIQPAKLEDSAVYLCASSLDPPVLSTDTQYFGPGTRLTVL.

In the case of this clonotype: Lacking the conserved final phenylalanine or tryptophan, this CDR3 likely reflects a read error. The gene calls are TRBV7-9 and TRBJ2-1, with D possibly matching TRBD2 (6 bases). Germline CDR1 is SEHNR and CDR2 is FQNEAQ (reference sequence). This CDR3 has 15 residues. V was shortened by 2 bases and J by 5 bases, with 13 bases between the two germline ends. The DNA for the CDR3 is TGTGCCAGCAGCTTATTTACTAGCCGGGACAATGAGCAGTTCCTC. It encodes CASSLFTSRDNEQFL.

To note about this clonotype: A much larger clone is a single base away; this may be a read error. The V call is TRBV3-1, the J call TRBJ2-2, with D possibly called TRBD1 or TRBD2 (5 bases each). CDR3 length equals 13 residues. The germline V gene encodes CDR1 LGHDT and CDR2 YNNKEL (reference sequence). CDR3 residues: CASSPTVTGDLFF. In DNA form, the CDR3 reads TGTGCCAGCAGCCCGACAGTCACCGGGGATCTGTTTTTT.

In this sample, this clonotype turned up a few times. The rearrangement joins TRBV7-9 to TRBJ2-6; D is perhaps TRBD2 (6 bases). The V gene lost 5 bases and the J gene lost 0 bases, with 17 bases spanning the gap. CDR3 length: 18 residues. Germline lookup yields CDR1 SEHNR and CDR2 FQNEAQ (reference sequence). The CDR3 spells CASSLGTFQISGANVLTF. Here the CDR3 DNA reads TGTGCCAGCAGCCTCGGGACTTTTCAGATCTCTGGGGCCAACGTCCTGACTTTC.

This clonotype was observed once. The chain couples TRBV19 to TRBJ2-1; TRBD2 aligns across 8 bases. The CDR3 is 14 residues long. Losses at the gene ends were 7 bases for V and 1 base for J; bases not matched to a gene: 3. Germline V gene data show CDR1 as LNHDA and CDR2 as SQIVND (reference sequence). CDR3 sequence (DNA): TGTGCCAGTATGAGCGGGAGTTCCTACAATGAGCAGTTCTTC. It encodes CASMSGSSYNEQFF.

J is TRBJ1-1 and V is TRBV3-1; 7 bases match TRBD1. Germline V gives CDR1 LGHDT, CDR2 YNNKEL (reference sequence). Trimming removed 1 base from V and 1 base from J; junction bases left unmatched: 6. The CDR3 extends over 16 amino acids. The CDR3 bases are TGTGCCAGCAGCCAAGGATTGGACAGGAAGAACACTGAAGCTTTCTTT. Its protein product is CASSQGLDRKNTEAFF.

This clonotype was picked up a small number of times. The chain has TRBV10-3 and TRBJ2-5; the D is unclear. The V and J ends lost 0 bases and 2 bases respectively, with 4 bases between them. Germline loops: CDR1 ENHRY, CDR2 SYGVKD. The CDR3 length is 13 residues. The CDR3 coding sequence is TGTGCCATCAGTGAGTCGACTCAAGAGACCCAGTACTTC. The encoded protein is CAISESTQETQYF.

The sample holds many counts of this clonotype. This chain joins TRBV27 and TRBJ2-7, with a weak D call TRBD1 (6 bases). The CDR3 is 15 amino acids. V shed 1 base and J shed 2 bases, with 12 bases lying between them. Germline assignment: CDR1 MNHEY and CDR2 SMNVEV (reference sequence). CDR3 amino acids: CASSLYGTPTYEQYF. The CDR3 coding sequence is TGTGCCAGCAGTTTATATGGGACACCCACCTACGAGCAGTACTTC.

In regard to this clonotype: One base away lies a much larger clone, so this may be a sequencing read error. The V gene is TRBV6-9, the J gene TRBJ2-7, with TRBD1 matching over 9 bases. Germline V lookup: CDR1 MNHGY, CDR2 SVAAGI. The CDR3 length is 14 residues. The CDR3 DNA follows: TGTGCCAGAAGTTCCGGACAGGGGATGTACGAGCAGTACTTC. Translated: CARSSGQGMYEQYF.

The rearrangement joins TRBV7-6 to TRBJ2-1; 10 bases agree with TRBD2. Germline V gene sequence: CDR1 SGHVS, CDR2 FNYEAQ. CDR3 length: 17 amino acids. The trim removed 5 bases at V and 7 bases at J, leaving 14 bases unmatched. The CDR3 loop reads CASSPNPAGGPENEQFF. CDR3 DNA sequence: TGTGCCAGCAGCCCAAACCCAGCGGGAGGGCCGGAGAATGAGCAGTTCTTC.

The rearrangement links TRBV5-1 to TRBJ2-3; 14 bases match TRBD2. With V trimmed by 4 bases and J by 6 bases, 4 bases remained unmatched. This CDR3 region has 15 residues. Germline V CDR1 and CDR2: SGHRS, YFSETQ. The CDR3 reads CASSGGTSGSDTQYF. The CDR3 region has the DNA TGCGCCAGCAGCGGAGGGACTAGCGGGAGTGATACGCAGTATTTT.

This clonotype was counted at least ten times. CDR3: CASSLARVGAGELFF. CDR3 sequence (DNA): TGTGCCAGCAGCTTGGCGCGGGTCGGGGCCGGGGAGCTGTTTTTT. This sequence joins TRBV5-4 and TRBJ2-2; D is possibly TRBD2 (5 bases). The CDR3 sequence is 15 residues long. From germline, CDR1 is SGHNT and CDR2 YYREEE (reference sequence). The ends were cut back, 0 bases at V and 6 bases at J, with 12 bases in the middle.

In the case of this clonotype: A read error may be the cause here, since a much bigger clone is one base away. The CDR3 DNA is TGCAGTGCCCAGGTCCGTAATAAGCCCCAGCATTTT. Its translation: CSAQVRNKPQHF. The chain has TRBV20-1 and TRBJ1-5; no definite D call. Between the trimmed V and J ends, which lost 6 bases and 8 bases, there was a span of 14 bases. CDR1 and CDR2 (germline): DFQATT, SNEGSKA (reference sequence). The CDR3 sequence is 12 residues long.

V gene TRBV12-3 or TRBV12-4 combines with J gene TRBJ2-7, with 13 positions matching TRBD2. V was clipped by 6 bases and J by 5 bases; unmatched bases: 4. The CDR3 covers 14 residues. The CDR3 protein is CASSLTSGRHEQYF. For the CDR3, the DNA is TGTGCCAGCAGCCTGACTAGCGGGAGGCACGAGCAGTACTTC.

There are a few counts of this clonotype. The chain uses TRBV2 and TRBJ1-5, with D uncertain. Between the trimmed V and J ends, which lost 8 bases and 0 bases, there was a span of 11 bases. This CDR3 comprises 14 residues. Looked up from germline, CDR1 is SNHLY and CDR2 is FYNNEI. The CDR3 coding sequence is TGTGCCAGCGCACCAGGCGTTAGCAATCAGCCCCAGCATTTT. Translating it yields CASAPGVSNQPQHF. Full variable domain (missing parts from reference TRBV2 and TRBJ1-5): EPEVTQTPSHQVTQMGQEVILRCVPISNHLYFYWYRQILGQKVEFLVSFYNNEISEKSEIFDDQFSVERPDGSNFTLKIRSTKLEDSAMYFCASAPGVSNQPQHFGDGTRLSIL.

This clonotype was found many times. This chain links TRBV7-9 with TRBJ1-2; TRBD1 matches at 7 bases. The CDR3 contains 14 residues. V shed 5 bases and J 6 bases; nucleotides not matched to a gene: 9. From germline, CDR1 is SEHNR and CDR2 FQNEAQ (reference sequence). CDR3 coding DNA: TGTGCCAGCAGCACGGCAACAGGGGAGGATGGCTACACCTTC. It encodes CASSTATGEDGYTF.

This clonotype was counted many times. This chain uses TRBV24-1 with TRBJ2-5, with D unresolved. Germline V lookup: CDR1 KGHDR, CDR2 SFDVKD. V was cut by 3 bases and J by 0 bases, with 4 bases left in between. This CDR3 spans 13 amino acids. The CDR3 bases are TGTGCCACCAGTGATGGACACCAAGAGACCCAGTACTTC. This codes for CATSDGHQETQYF.

Comments on this clonotype: Since a much larger clone is just one base distant, this may be a read error. The V gene is TRBV28, the J gene TRBJ1-4; tentative D call: TRBD1 (6 bases). Trimming stripped 6 bases from V and 7 bases from J, with 21 bases between. CDR3 length equals 16 residues. Looked up from germline, CDR1 is MDHEN and CDR2 is SYDVKM. CDR3 nucleotides: TGTGCCAGCAGAGCCAATGACAGGTCGTGGGGTGAAAAACTGTTTTTT. This codes for CASRANDRSWGEKLFF.

This clonotype was seen repeatedly, ten times or more. V and J are TRBV7-9 and TRBJ1-1; no reliable D call. Germline CDR1 reads SEHNR; CDR2 reads FQNEAQ (reference sequence). The length of the CDR3 is 13 residues. V shed 6 bases and J shed 0 bases, with 8 bases lying between them. CDR3 region: CASRSWVNTEAFF. The DNA of the CDR3 is TGTGCCAGCAGGTCGTGGGTGAACACTGAAGCTTTCTTT.

To note about this clonotype: With a much larger clone just one base away, this may be a read error. This sequence joins TRBV3-1 and TRBJ1-5, with TRBD1 as a possible D gene (5 bases). The length of the CDR3 is 14 residues. Per germline, CDR1 LGHDT and CDR2 YNNKEL (reference sequence). The CDR3 loop is CASIQDATAQPQHF. As DNA, the CDR3 is TGTGCCAGCATCCAAGATGCGACAGCTCAGCCCCAGCATTTT.

The genes are TRBV4-2 and TRBJ2-7; the match to TRBD1 covers 8 bases. Trimming at V came to 4 bases and at J to 4 bases, leaving 12 bases not matched to a gene. This CDR3 region has 16 residues. In germline, CDR1 is LGHNA, CDR2 YNFKEQ. The CDR3 region is CASSRDSGTGYYEQYF. The DNA for the CDR3 is TGTGCCAGCAGCCGAGACTCCGGGACAGGTTATTACGAGCAGTACTTC.

This clonotype was recorded a few times. The genes are TRBV19 and TRBJ1-4, with 7 bases lining up with TRBD1. This CDR3 spans 15 amino acids. The junction had 10 bases not matched to a gene; V was cut back by 10 bases and J by 2 bases. The germline V gene has CDR1 LNHDA and CDR2 SQIVND (reference sequence). CDR3 in amino acids: CATMDRPGTNEKLFF. The CDR3 coding sequence is TGTGCCACCATGGACAGGCCGGGCACTAATGAAAAACTGTTTTTT.